This T cell receptor beta chain derives from a study of cytomegalovirus exposure and HLA in healthy donors. Study-wide context: The roughly 110 validation repertoires used the same platform as the 650 to 850 first-cohort repertoires (as reported by a later analysis).

Assay: immunoSEQ multiplex PCR; the TCRdb copy retains only in-frame clones and omits some. The repertoire holds 200,000 to 250,000 clones, with about 93% as singletons. For this clone: Its specificity is unknown.

V was cut by 2 bases and J by 5 bases, with 13 bases left in between. Looked up from germline, CDR1 is SGHDN and CDR2 is FVKESK. This CDR3 spans 15 amino acids. Study results and caveats: Specific recognition of CMV antigens was confirmed in vitro for a few chains (all CMV-associated). There were some public TCRs occurring in many donors, but most TCR sequences were rare.

The sequenced sample consisted of PBMCs. This receptor was identified in a woman between 18 and 29 years old in good health and CMV-seronegative. This chain links TRBV14 with TRBJ2-1, with D tentatively TRBD2 (6 bases). DNA for the CDR3: TGTGCCAGCAGCCAATATAGCGGAGCACACAATGAGCAGTTCTTC. Amino acid sequence: CASSQYSGAHNEQFF. Full variable domain (rest looked up from reference TRBV14 and TRBJ2-1): EAGVTQFPSHSVIEKGQTVTLRCDPISGHDNLYWYRRVMGKEIKFLLHFVKESKQDESGMPNNRFLAERTGGTYSTLKVQPAELEDSGVYFCASSQYSGAHNEQFFGPGTRLTVL.